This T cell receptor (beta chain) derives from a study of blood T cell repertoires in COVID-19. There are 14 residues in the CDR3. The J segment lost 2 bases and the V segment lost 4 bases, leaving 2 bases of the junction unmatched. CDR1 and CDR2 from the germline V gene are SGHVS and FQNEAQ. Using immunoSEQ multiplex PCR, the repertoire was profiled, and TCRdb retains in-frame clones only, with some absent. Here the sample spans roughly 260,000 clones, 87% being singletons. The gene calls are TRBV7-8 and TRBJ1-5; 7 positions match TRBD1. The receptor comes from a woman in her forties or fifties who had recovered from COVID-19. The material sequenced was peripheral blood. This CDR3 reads CASSSQGGNQPQHF. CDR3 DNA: TGTGCCAGCAGCTCTCAGGGGGGCAATCAGCCCCAGCATTTT.